Following are 25 T cell receptor beta chains from one sample sequenced in a study of blood T cell repertoires in COVID-19. Sequencing used immunoSEQ multiplex PCR; TCRdb keeps in-frame clones, though not all of them. This sample has 180,000 or so clones, with 82% found just once. The sequenced sample was peripheral blood. These receptors originate from a woman aged 70-85 years with acute or convalescent COVID-19.

This rearrangement joins TRBV18 to TRBJ1-1; 8 positions agree with TRBD1. CDR1 and CDR2 from the germline V gene are KGHSH and LQKENI. V dropped 4 bases and J dropped 6; count of bases not matched to a gene: 10. The CDR3 consists of 15 residues. For the CDR3, the DNA is TGTGCCAGCTCACTATCGGGACAGGCCCTCCCTGAAGCTTTCTTT. Amino acid sequence: CASSLSGQALPEAFF. The full variable domain, in which reference TRBV18 and TRBJ1-1 provide the parts outside the CDR3, is NAGVMQNPRHLVRRRGQEARLRCSPMKGHSHVYWYRQLPEEGLKFMVYLQKENIIDESGMPKERFSAEFPKEGPSILRIQQVVRGDSAAYFCASSLSGQALPEAFFGQGTRLTVV.

The chain is built from TRBV7-2 and TRBJ2-6; D unresolved. The V gene's germline CDR1 is SGHTA and CDR2 FQGNSA. V dropped 0 bases and J dropped 0 bases, with 9 bases sitting between them. CDR3 length: 17 amino acids. DNA for the CDR3: TGTGCCAGCAGCTTAGCTTCCGCGCGCTCTGGGGCCAACGTCCTGACTTTC. Translation gives CASSLASARSGANVLTF.

J is TRBJ1-2 and V is TRBV5-5, with D hard to call. The V end lost 4 bases, the J end lost 1 base, and 8 bases lay between the germline ends. The CDR3 has 13 amino acids. Germline lookup yields CDR1 SGHKS and CDR2 YYEKEE (reference sequence). For the CDR3, the DNA is TGTGCCAGCAGCCACAGAGTTAACTATGGCTACACCTTC. It translates to CASSHRVNYGYTF. The full variable domain, in which reference TRBV5-5 and TRBJ1-2 provide the parts outside the CDR3, is DAGVTQSPTHLIKTRGQQVTLRCSPISGHKSVSWYQQVLGQGPQFIFQYYEKEERGRGNFPDRFSARQFPNYSSELNVNALLLGDSALYLCASSHRVNYGYTFGSGTRLTVV.

This clone was observed a single time. The CDR3 coding sequence is TGTGCCAGCAGCCAAGCAGTAGGGGGCAGCTATGGCTACACCTTC. As protein: CASSQAVGGSYGYTF. The chain is built from TRBV3-1 (or the pseudogene TRBV3-2) and TRBJ1-2; TRBD1 matches at 7 bases. The germline gives CDR1 LGHDT, CDR2 YNNKEL (reference sequence). V trimming: 1 base; J trimming: 4 bases; junction bases outside the gene matches: 6. This CDR3 is 15 amino acids long.

V and J are TRBV2 and TRBJ2-5; D remains unclear. V was trimmed by 5 bases and J by 1 base, leaving 17 bases between them. Germline V gene data show CDR1 as SNHLY and CDR2 as FYNNEI. This CDR3 is 16 amino acids long. CDR3 DNA: TGTGCCAGCAGTAGAAGATCTGGGCACCTCCAAGAGACCCAGTACTTC. Protein product: CASSRRSGHLQETQYF.

This clone appeared once. The chain combines TRBV5-6 with TRBJ1-6; unclear D gene. Germline values: CDR1 SGHDT, CDR2 YYEEEE. This CDR3 is 15 amino acids long. Trimming shortened V by 4 bases and J by 8 bases, and 16 bases separated the two germline ends. For the CDR3, the DNA is TGTGCCAGCAGCCATGGTCCCGGCCGGGATTCACCCCTCCACTTT. Its translation: CASSHGPGRDSPLHF.

The J gene is TRBJ2-7, the V gene TRBV11-2, with D possibly being TRBD2 (5 bases). Trimming stripped 3 bases from V and 1 base from J, with 10 bases between. Germline CDR1 SGHAT, CDR2 FQNNGV. The CDR3 length is 14 residues. The CDR3 reads CASSFTRGSYEQYF. In nucleotides, the CDR3 is TGTGCCAGCAGCTTTACGCGAGGGTCCTACGAGCAGTACTTC.

V usage is TRBV24-1 and J usage is TRBJ2-7; 7 bases are a match to TRBD1. V was pared by 2 bases and J by 3 bases, with 9 bases of the junction left unmatched. Germline CDR1 KGHDR, CDR2 SFDVKD. The CDR3 contains 16 residues. CDR3 bases: TGTGCCACCAGTGATTCCCACACAGGGGTTGGCTACGAGCAGTACTTC. It translates to CATSDSHTGVGYEQYF.

The chain links TRBV19 to TRBJ1-5; D not certain. The CDR3 is made up of 12 amino acids. Trimming stripped 5 bases from V and 4 bases from J, with 6 bases between. From germline, CDR1 is LNHDA and CDR2 SQIVND (reference sequence). The DNA for the CDR3 is TGTGCCAGTAGTGAACGGAATCAGCCCCAGCATTTT. This codes for CASSERNQPQHF.

The table lists this clone with a few counts. V and J are TRBV5-8 and TRBJ1-4; perhaps TRBD1 as D (6 bases). Trimming removed 0 bases at V and 0 bases at J, with 15 bases between. The CDR3 is 18 amino acids. Germline V gene lookup returns CDR1 SGHTS and CDR2 YDEGEE. The CDR3: CASSLVRDTFSTNEKLFF. DNA of the CDR3: TGTGCCAGCAGCTTGGTCCGGGACACCTTTTCAACTAATGAAAAACTGTTTTTT.

The chain has TRBV30 and TRBJ1-2; 9 bases line up with TRBD1. V lost 3 bases to trimming and J lost 6 bases; unmatched junction nucleotides: 8. This CDR3 has 14 amino acids. From germline, CDR1 is GTSNPN and CDR2 SVGIG (reference sequence). CDR3 DNA sequence: TGTGCCTGGAGGGGGACAGGGAAGGTGCATGGCTACACCTTC. Its translation: CAWRGTGKVHGYTF.

The V call is TRBV7-9, the J call TRBJ1-4; D is unclear. Trimming left V 5 bases short and J 0 bases short, with 7 bases between. The length of the CDR3 is 14 residues. Germline assignment: CDR1 SEHNR and CDR2 FQNEAQ (reference sequence). CDR3 region: CASSPSATNEKLFF. The CDR3 DNA reads as TGTGCCAGCAGCCCCAGTGCAACTAATGAAAAACTGTTTTTT.

The chain employs TRBV5-1 and TRBJ1-4, with a tentative D call TRBD1 (6 bases). This CDR3 has 15 residues. From germline, CDR1 is SGHRS and CDR2 YFSETQ. Trimming cost V 4 bases and J 3 bases, with 13 bases left between them. As DNA, the CDR3 is TGCGCCAGCAGCACCCCAGGGGCGGCTAATGAAAAACTGTTTTTT. This sequence encodes CASSTPGAANEKLFF.

The rearrangement joins TRBV5-1 to TRBJ1-2; 7 bases align to TRBD1. After removal of 6 bases from V and 3 bases from J, the junction contained 11 bases not matched to a gene. Germline CDR1 reads SGHRS; CDR2 reads YFSETQ. The CDR3 consists of 15 residues. The CDR3 region has the DNA TGCGCCAGCAAAAAATGGCCAGACAGGGACTATGGCTACACCTTC. Amino acids: CASKKWPDRDYGYTF.

The chain carries TRBV5-4 and TRBJ1-2; the D is unclear. CDR1 SGHNT and CDR2 YYREEE come from the germline V gene (reference sequence). The V end lost 2 bases, the J end lost 3 bases, and 11 bases lay between the germline ends. The CDR3 sequence is 14 residues long. For the CDR3, the DNA is TGTGCCAGCAGCTTACCCGGGGATGACTATGGCTACACCTTC. It codes for CASSLPGDDYGYTF.

The chain combines TRBV7-2 with TRBJ1-6; no clear D gene. V lost 5 bases and J 5 bases, leaving 4 bases between the germline ends. CDR3 length equals 12 residues. Germline assignment: CDR1 SGHTA and CDR2 FQGNSA. This CDR3 is CASSRDNSPLHF. The CDR3 DNA reads as TGTGCCAGCAGCCGAGATAATTCACCCCTCCACTTT.

This chain uses TRBV6-5 with TRBJ1-1; 10 bases are a match to TRBD1. The germline CDR1 and CDR2 sequences are MNHEY and SVGAGI. V trimming: 2 bases; J trimming: 11 bases; junction bases outside the gene matches: 2. CDR3 length: 12 amino acids. Here the CDR3 DNA reads TGTGCCAGCAGTTACGGACAGGGGGTCGCTTTCTTT. Translating it yields CASSYGQGVAFF.

The chain is built from TRBV2 and TRBJ2-1; the match to TRBD2 covers 9 bases. From germline, CDR1 is SNHLY and CDR2 FYNNEI. V was clipped by 7 bases and J by 4 bases; unmatched bases: 8. This CDR3 region has 15 residues. Here the CDR3 reads CASTRLAALYNEQFF. CDR3 bases: TGTGCCAGCACTCGACTAGCGGCCTTATACAATGAGCAGTTCTTC.

This clone appeared once. This chain links TRBV28 with TRBJ2-7; TRBD2 matches 10 bases. V lost 5 bases to trimming and J lost 5 bases; unmatched junction nucleotides: 6. The CDR3 is 14 residues long. CDR1 and CDR2 from the germline V gene are MDHEN and SYDVKM. The CDR3 protein is CASSEGTSVDEQYF. The CDR3 nucleotides read TGTGCCAGCAGTGAAGGGACTAGCGTTGACGAGCAGTACTTC. The full variable domain, with the rest looked up from reference TRBV28 and TRBJ2-7, is DVKVTQSSRYLVKRTGEKVFLECVQDMDHENMFWYRQDPGLGLRLIYFSYDVKMKEKGDIPEGYSVSREKKERFSLILESASTNQTSMYLCASSEGTSVDEQYFGPGTRLTVT.

The chain recombines TRBV5-1 with TRBJ1-3; 7 bases agree with TRBD1. The ends lost 1 base at V and 4 bases at J; junction bases unmatched: 11. Looked up from germline, CDR1 is SGHRS and CDR2 is YFSETQ. The CDR3 totals 17 residues. The chain's CDR3 is CASSLSRDSSKGNTIYF. The CDR3 nucleotides are TGCGCCAGCAGCTTGAGTAGGGACAGCAGTAAAGGAAACACCATATATTTT.

CDR3 DNA sequence: TGTGCCAGCAGTTCTTCATGGACTAGCGGTGCTCAGTACTTC. It encodes CASSSSWTSGAQYF. V is TRBV27 and J is TRBJ2-4; 10 bases are shared with TRBD2. The CDR3 covers 14 residues. Trimming took 4 bases from V and 12 from J; bases not matched to a gene: 9. Germline CDR1 and CDR2: MNHEY and SMNVEV (reference sequence).

V usage is TRBV18 and J usage is TRBJ1-4; D is possibly TRBD1 (6 bases). Germline CDR1 reads KGHSH; CDR2 reads LQKENI. V was clipped by 1 base and J by 3 bases, with 12 bases between them. The CDR3 runs to 16 residues. DNA for the CDR3: TGTGCCAGCTCACCACAACAACAGGGAGCTAATGAAAAACTGTTTTTT. Translating it yields CASSPQQQGANEKLFF.

The chain uses TRBV6-6 and TRBJ1-2, with D possibly being TRBD1 (6 bases). V lost 0 bases and J 6 bases, leaving 11 bases between the germline ends. Germline CDR1 and CDR2: MNHNY and SVGAGI (reference sequence). This CDR3 contains 14 residues. The CDR3 DNA reads TGTGCCAGCAGTTACTCGCCAGGGGAGCATGGCTACACCTTC. It yields the protein CASSYSPGEHGYTF.

CDR3 in DNA: TGTGCCAGTAACCAGGACAGGGGAGGGTCACCCCTCCACTTT. It encodes CASNQDRGGSPLHF. The chain couples TRBV11-3 to TRBJ1-6; TRBD1 agrees at 9 bases. J lost 10 bases, V lost 9 bases, and 10 bases had no gene match. The germline V gene has CDR1 SGHNT and CDR2 YENEEA. The CDR3 has 14 residues. Combining the CDR3 with reference TRBV11-3 and TRBJ1-6 gives the whole variable domain EAGVVQSPRYKIIEKKQPVAFWCNPISGHNTLYWYLQNLGQGPELLIRYENEEAVDDSQLPKDRFSAERLKGVDSTLKIQPAELGDSAVYLCASNQDRGGSPLHFGNGTRLTVT.

The chain uses TRBV6-5 and TRBJ2-5, with no clear D. Germline-derived CDR1 and CDR2 are MNHEY and SVGAGI. V was shortened by 6 bases and J by 0 bases, with 11 bases between the two germline ends. The CDR3 has 14 amino acids. The CDR3 nucleotides read TGTGCCAGCAGGTTTAACACGTACCAAGAGACCCAGTACTTC. This translates into CASRFNTYQETQYF.